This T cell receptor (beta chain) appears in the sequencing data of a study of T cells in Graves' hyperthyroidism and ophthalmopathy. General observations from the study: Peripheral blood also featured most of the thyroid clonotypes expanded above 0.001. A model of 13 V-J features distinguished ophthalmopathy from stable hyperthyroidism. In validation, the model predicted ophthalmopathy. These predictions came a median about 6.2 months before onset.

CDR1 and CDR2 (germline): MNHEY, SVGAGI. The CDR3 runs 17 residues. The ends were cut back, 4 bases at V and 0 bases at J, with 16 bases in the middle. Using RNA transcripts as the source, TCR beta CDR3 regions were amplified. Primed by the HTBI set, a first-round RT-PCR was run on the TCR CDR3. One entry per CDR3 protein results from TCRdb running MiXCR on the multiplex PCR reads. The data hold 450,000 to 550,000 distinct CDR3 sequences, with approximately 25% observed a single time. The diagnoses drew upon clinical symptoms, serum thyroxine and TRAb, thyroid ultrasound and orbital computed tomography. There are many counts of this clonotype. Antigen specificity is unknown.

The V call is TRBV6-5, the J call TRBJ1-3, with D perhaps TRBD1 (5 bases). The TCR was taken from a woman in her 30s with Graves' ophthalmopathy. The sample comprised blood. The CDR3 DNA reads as TGTGCCAGCAGTTCCTCCCCGGGGCAGAGCTCTGGAAACACCATATATTTT. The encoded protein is CASSSSPGQSSGNTIYF.